These T cell receptor beta chains were read from a single sample in a study of blood T cell repertoires in COVID-19. Profiling relied on immunoSEQ multiplex PCR, and the TCRdb table lists in-frame clones only, not all of them. Of about 80,000 clones listed, roughly 76% are singletons. The sequenced material came from peripheral blood. The receptors come from a man in his 70s with active or convalescent COVID-19. Each CDR3 is given with its conserved first and last residue. Each record gives: V gene, D gene, clone size, J gene, CDR3 protein, CDR3 DNA. D genes are given only for firm matches. Some rows mark clone size as missing; the rest say once, few, many or name a class of expanded clone.

v_gene: TRBV2
d_gene: TRBD2
abundance: -
j_gene: TRBJ2-3
CDR3aa: CASSASGGVFRNTQYF
CDR3nt: TGTGCCAGCAGTGCCAGCGGGGGGGTCTTCCGCAATACGCAGTATTTT

v_gene: TRBV7-9
d_gene: TRBD1
abundance: -
j_gene: TRBJ1-5
CDR3aa: CASSLEGTGFQPQHF
CDR3nt: TGTGCCAGCAGCTTGGAGGGGACAGGGTTTCAGCCCCAGCATTTT

v_gene: TRBV4-1
d_gene: -
abundance: -
j_gene: TRBJ1-2
CDR3aa: CASSHETAYRAYGYTF
CDR3nt: TGCGCCAGCAGCCACGAAACAGCCTACCGTGCCTATGGCTACACCTTC

v_gene: TRBV6-1
d_gene: -
abundance: -
j_gene: TRBJ1-3
CDR3aa: CASSEQGFRSGNTIYF
CDR3nt: TGTGCCAGCAGTGAGCAGGGATTCCGCTCTGGAAACACCATATATTTT

v_gene: TRBV11-2
d_gene: -
abundance: -
j_gene: TRBJ1-2
CDR3aa: CASSSTGPTNYGYTF
CDR3nt: TGTGCCAGCAGCTCCACAGGACCTACTAACTATGGCTACACCTTC

v_gene: TRBV2
d_gene: TRBD1
abundance: -
j_gene: TRBJ1-6
CDR3aa: CASSRTGQGIYNSPPHF
CDR3nt: TGTGCCAGCAGTCGAACGGGACAGGGGATCTATAATTCACCCCCCCACTTT

v_gene: TRBV18
d_gene: -
abundance: -
j_gene: TRBJ1-1
CDR3aa: CASSPPSVSREAFF
CDR3nt: TGTGCCAGCTCACCACCTTCAGTTTCTCGTGAAGCTTTCTTT

v_gene: TRBV30
d_gene: -
abundance: once
j_gene: TRBJ1-2
CDR3aa: CAAIEANYGYTF
CDR3nt: TGTGCCGCTATCGAAGCTAACTATGGCTACACCTTC

v_gene: TRBV5-4
d_gene: TRBD2
abundance: -
j_gene: TRBJ2-7
CDR3aa: CASSLSSGGGFHEQYF
CDR3nt: TGTGCCAGCAGCTTGTCCTCGGGGGGAGGGTTCCACGAGCAGTACTTC

v_gene: TRBV9
d_gene: -
abundance: few
j_gene: TRBJ1-3
CDR3aa: CASSVGTVLSGNTIYF
CDR3nt: TGTGCCAGCAGCGTAGGGACAGTCCTCTCTGGAAACACCATATATTTT

v_gene: TRBV29-1
d_gene: -
abundance: -
j_gene: TRBJ2-7
CDR3aa: CSVDGQGYEQYF
CDR3nt: TGCAGCGTTGATGGGCAGGGGTACGAGCAGTACTTC

v_gene: TRBV6-1
d_gene: -
abundance: -
j_gene: TRBJ1-5
CDR3aa: CASSESLQGRPPLF
CDR3nt: TGTGCCAGCAGTGAATCCCTGCAGGGCCGACCCCCCCTTTTT

v_gene: TRBV2
d_gene: -
abundance: -
j_gene: TRBJ2-3
CDR3aa: CASSVNTDTQYF
CDR3nt: TGTGCCAGCAGTGTAAACACAGATACGCAGTATTTT

v_gene: TRBV5-1
d_gene: -
abundance: -
j_gene: TRBJ1-5
CDR3aa: CASSLDSDNNQPQHF
CDR3nt: TGCGCCAGCAGCTTGGATAGTGACAACAATCAGCCCCAGCATTTT

v_gene: TRBV3-1/TRBV3-2
d_gene: -
abundance: many
j_gene: TRBJ2-2
CDR3aa: CAAHILPRGNTGELFF
CDR3nt: TGTGCCGCCCACATCTTGCCCAGGGGAAACACCGGGGAGCTGTTTTTT

v_gene: TRBV2
d_gene: -
abundance: -
j_gene: TRBJ1-2
CDR3aa: CASSVEGQTHGYTF
CDR3nt: TGTGCCAGCAGTGTAGAGGGCCAAACCCATGGCTACACCTTC

v_gene: TRBV7-9
d_gene: -
abundance: once
j_gene: TRBJ2-3
CDR3aa: CASSFTSHLDTQYF
CDR3nt: TGTGCCAGCAGCTTTACTTCCCACTTGGATACGCAGTATTTT

v_gene: TRBV9
d_gene: TRBD1
abundance: few
j_gene: TRBJ2-7
CDR3aa: CASSVAGTGSSYEQYF
CDR3nt: TGTGCCAGCAGCGTAGCCGGGACAGGGAGCTCCTACGAGCAGTACTTC

v_gene: TRBV9
d_gene: TRBD1
abundance: few
j_gene: TRBJ1-3
CDR3aa: CASSPDRGSGNTIYF
CDR3nt: TGTGCCAGCAGCCCGGACAGGGGCTCTGGAAACACCATATATTTT

v_gene: TRBV2
d_gene: TRBD1
abundance: -
j_gene: TRBJ2-2
CDR3aa: CASSVGQGDTGELFF
CDR3nt: TGTGCCAGCAGTGTGGGACAGGGGGACACCGGGGAGCTGTTTTTT

v_gene: TRBV6-5
d_gene: TRBD1
abundance: -
j_gene: TRBJ2-7
CDR3aa: CASRPSDRGYYEQYF
CDR3nt: TGTGCCAGCCGCCCATCGGACAGGGGCTACTACGAGCAGTACTTC

v_gene: TRBV5-1
d_gene: -
abundance: -
j_gene: TRBJ1-6
CDR3aa: CASSSVAGSYNSPLHF
CDR3nt: TGCGCCAGCTCCTCGGTTGCAGGCTCCTATAATTCACCCCTCCACTTT

v_gene: TRBV28
d_gene: -
abundance: -
j_gene: TRBJ1-4
CDR3aa: CASIPSRGRSEKLFF
CDR3nt: TGTGCCAGCATCCCGAGTAGAGGGCGGAGTGAAAAACTGTTTTTT

v_gene: TRBV5-1
d_gene: -
abundance: -
j_gene: TRBJ2-3
CDR3aa: CASSLVSEAFNTDTQYF
CDR3nt: TGCGCCAGCAGCTTGGTGTCTGAAGCATTTAACACAGATACGCAGTATTTT

v_gene: TRBV13
d_gene: -
abundance: -
j_gene: TRBJ1-3
CDR3aa: CASSLGPTGGNTIYF
CDR3nt: TGTGCCAGCAGCTTAGGGCCGACAGGAGGAAACACCATATATTTT

v_gene: TRBV10-3
d_gene: -
abundance: -
j_gene: TRBJ2-7
CDR3aa: CAHRDSTYEQYF
CDR3nt: TGTGCCCACCGGGACTCCACCTACGAGCAGTACTTC

v_gene: TRBV3-1/TRBV3-2
d_gene: -
abundance: -
j_gene: TRBJ1-1
CDR3aa: CASSHNTGISEAFF
CDR3nt: TGTGCCAGCAGCCACAATACAGGGATATCTGAAGCTTTCTTT

v_gene: TRBV9
d_gene: -
abundance: -
j_gene: TRBJ2-1
CDR3aa: CASSVPPDNEQFF
CDR3nt: TGTGCCAGCAGCGTACCCCCAGACAATGAGCAGTTCTTC

v_gene: TRBV7-8
d_gene: -
abundance: once
j_gene: TRBJ2-3
CDR3aa: CASSLGLTDTQYF
CDR3nt: TGTGCCAGCAGCTTAGGGCTCACAGATACGCAGTATTTT

v_gene: TRBV3-1/TRBV3-2
d_gene: TRBD2
abundance: -
j_gene: TRBJ2-1
CDR3aa: CASSQVPGLATNEQFF
CDR3nt: TGTGCCAGCAGCCAAGTCCCGGGACTAGCGACTAATGAGCAGTTCTTC

v_gene: TRBV5-1
d_gene: -
abundance: -
j_gene: TRBJ2-7
CDR3aa: CASSLGPGERVEQYF
CDR3nt: TGCGCCAGCAGCTTGGGTCCAGGGGAAAGGGTCGAGCAGTACTTC

v_gene: TRBV2
d_gene: -
abundance: -
j_gene: TRBJ2-5
CDR3aa: CASGEEPGTQYF
CDR3nt: TGTGCCAGCGGGGAGGAGCCTGGGACCCAGTACTTC

v_gene: TRBV19
d_gene: -
abundance: -
j_gene: TRBJ2-1
CDR3aa: CASNDRSSYNEQFF
CDR3nt: TGTGCCAGTAACGACCGGAGCTCCTACAATGAGCAGTTCTTC

v_gene: TRBV6-1
d_gene: -
abundance: -
j_gene: TRBJ2-1
CDR3aa: CASSDRGNEQFF
CDR3nt: TGTGCCAGCAGTGATAGGGGTAATGAGCAGTTCTTC

v_gene: TRBV10-3
d_gene: TRBD1
abundance: -
j_gene: TRBJ2-1
CDR3aa: CAISESNSGQGAKFF
CDR3nt: TGTGCCATCAGTGAGTCGAATTCCGGCCAGGGGGCAAAGTTCTTC

v_gene: TRBV2
d_gene: -
abundance: -
j_gene: TRBJ2-2
CDR3aa: CASRPITIYATGELFF
CDR3nt: TGTGCCAGCAGGCCGATTACAATATACGCTACCGGGGAGCTGTTTTTT

v_gene: TRBV6-5
d_gene: -
abundance: -
j_gene: TRBJ2-2
CDR3aa: CASSSPWTRGGELFF
CDR3nt: TGTGCCAGCAGTTCTCCCTGGACGCGGGGCGGGGAGCTGTTTTTT

v_gene: TRBV28
d_gene: TRBD1
abundance: once
j_gene: TRBJ1-2
CDR3aa: CASSVTGGLGYTF
CDR3nt: TGTGCCAGCAGTGTTACAGGGGGTCTTGGCTACACCTTC

v_gene: TRBV3-1/TRBV3-2
d_gene: TRBD1
abundance: -
j_gene: TRBJ1-2
CDR3aa: CASSQESGTVYGYTF
CDR3nt: TGTGCCAGCAGCCAAGAATCCGGGACAGTCTATGGCTACACCTTC

v_gene: TRBV5-1
d_gene: TRBD1
abundance: -
j_gene: TRBJ2-3
CDR3aa: CASSPGQGTDTQYF
CDR3nt: TGCGCCAGCAGCCCCGGACAGGGAACAGATACGCAGTATTTT

v_gene: TRBV30
d_gene: TRBD1
abundance: -
j_gene: TRBJ1-1
CDR3aa: CAWTRGQGLNTEAFF
CDR3nt: TGTGCCTGGACAAGAGGACAGGGGCTAAACACTGAAGCTTTCTTT

v_gene: TRBV6-5
d_gene: TRBD1
abundance: -
j_gene: TRBJ1-4
CDR3aa: CASSYSSGQGNEKLFF
CDR3nt: TGTGCCAGCAGTTACAGTTCGGGACAGGGCAACGAAAAACTGTTTTTT

v_gene: TRBV12-5
d_gene: TRBD1
abundance: -
j_gene: TRBJ1-2
CDR3aa: CASARQGNYGYTF
CDR3nt: TGTGCTAGTGCCCGACAGGGGAACTATGGCTACACCTTC

v_gene: TRBV11-2
d_gene: -
abundance: few
j_gene: TRBJ1-6
CDR3aa: CASSLEEFGSPLHF
CDR3nt: TGTGCCAGCAGCTTAGAGGAGTTCGGTTCACCCCTCCACTTT

v_gene: TRBV5-1
d_gene: -
abundance: -
j_gene: TRBJ1-3
CDR3aa: CASSLVGAHFGNTIYF
CDR3nt: TGCGCCAGCAGCTTGGTTGGGGCTCACTTTGGAAACACCATATATTTT

v_gene: TRBV6-1
d_gene: -
abundance: -
j_gene: TRBJ2-4
CDR3aa: CASSDGASAKNIQYF
CDR3nt: TGTGCCAGCAGTGACGGAGCGAGTGCCAAAAACATTCAGTACTTC

v_gene: TRBV5-4
d_gene: -
abundance: -
j_gene: TRBJ2-3
CDR3aa: CASSRGEDTQYF
CDR3nt: TGTGCCAGCAGCCGCGGGGAAGATACGCAGTATTTT

v_gene: TRBV11-2
d_gene: TRBD1
abundance: -
j_gene: TRBJ1-5
CDR3aa: CASSRYRGGSNQPQHF
CDR3nt: TGTGCCAGCAGCCGATACAGGGGGGGAAGCAATCAGCCCCAGCATTTT

v_gene: TRBV6-1
d_gene: -
abundance: few
j_gene: TRBJ2-1
CDR3aa: CASSEDQGTYNEQFF
CDR3nt: TGTGCCAGCAGTGAAGATCAGGGGACCTACAATGAGCAGTTCTTC

v_gene: TRBV11-3
d_gene: -
abundance: once
j_gene: TRBJ2-1
CDR3aa: CASSPHTGIIKYNEQFF
CDR3nt: TGTGCCAGCAGCCCCCACACAGGGATTATCAAATACAATGAGCAGTTCTTC

v_gene: TRBV18
d_gene: TRBD1
abundance: -
j_gene: TRBJ1-2
CDR3aa: CASSAQGDGYTF
CDR3nt: TGTGCCAGCTCAGCCCAGGGGGACGGCTACACCTTC

v_gene: TRBV12-3/TRBV12-4
d_gene: -
abundance: few
j_gene: TRBJ1-2
CDR3aa: CASSFGGNGYTF
CDR3nt: TGTGCCAGCAGTTTCGGGGGGAATGGCTACACCTTC

v_gene: TRBV19
d_gene: TRBD1
abundance: -
j_gene: TRBJ2-2
CDR3aa: CATSGTGVAGELFF
CDR3nt: TGTGCCACCTCCGGGACAGGGGTCGCCGGGGAGCTGTTTTTT

v_gene: TRBV3-1/TRBV3-2
d_gene: -
abundance: -
j_gene: TRBJ2-1
CDR3aa: CASSQASGESEQFF
CDR3nt: TGTGCCAGCAGCCAAGCATCAGGGGAAAGTGAGCAGTTCTTC